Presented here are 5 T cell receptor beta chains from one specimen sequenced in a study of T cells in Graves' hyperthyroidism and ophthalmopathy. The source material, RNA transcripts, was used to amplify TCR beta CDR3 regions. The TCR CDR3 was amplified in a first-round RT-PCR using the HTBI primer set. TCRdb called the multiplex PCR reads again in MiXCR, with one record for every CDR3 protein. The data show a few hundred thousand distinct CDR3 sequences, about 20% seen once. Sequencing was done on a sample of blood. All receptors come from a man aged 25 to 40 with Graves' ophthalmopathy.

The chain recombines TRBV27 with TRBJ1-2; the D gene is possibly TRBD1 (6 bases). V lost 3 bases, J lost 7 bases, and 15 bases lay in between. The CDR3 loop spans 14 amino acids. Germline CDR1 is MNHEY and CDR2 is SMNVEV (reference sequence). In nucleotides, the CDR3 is TGTGCCAGCAGTTTCAGGGGCCCCGGACTTGGCTACACCTTC. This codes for CASSFRGPGLGYTF.

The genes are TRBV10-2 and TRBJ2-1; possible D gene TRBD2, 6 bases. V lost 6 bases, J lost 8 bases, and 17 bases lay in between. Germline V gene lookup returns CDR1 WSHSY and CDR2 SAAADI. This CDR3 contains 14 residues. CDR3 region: CASRAVAGRHEQFF. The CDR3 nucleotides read TGCGCCAGCAGAGCGGTAGCAGGGAGGCATGAGCAGTTCTTC.

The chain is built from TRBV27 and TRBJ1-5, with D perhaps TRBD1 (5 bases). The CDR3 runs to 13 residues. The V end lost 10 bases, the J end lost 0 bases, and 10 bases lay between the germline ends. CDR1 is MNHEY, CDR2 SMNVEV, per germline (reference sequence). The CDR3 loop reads CANETDSNQPQHF. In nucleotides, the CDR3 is TGTGCCAACGAGACAGATAGCAATCAGCCCCAGCATTTT.

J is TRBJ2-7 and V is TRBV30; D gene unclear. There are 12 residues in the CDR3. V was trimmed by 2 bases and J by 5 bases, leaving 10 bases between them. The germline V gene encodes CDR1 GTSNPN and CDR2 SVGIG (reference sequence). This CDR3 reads CAWSSTADEQYF. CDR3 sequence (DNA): TGTGCCTGGAGTTCCACGGCCGACGAGCAGTACTTC.

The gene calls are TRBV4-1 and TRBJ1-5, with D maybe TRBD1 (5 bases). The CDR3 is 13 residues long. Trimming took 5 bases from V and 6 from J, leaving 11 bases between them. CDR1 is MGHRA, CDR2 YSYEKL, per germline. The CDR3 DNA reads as TGCGCCAGCAGCTCAGGACAAGGTCAGCCCCAGCATTTT. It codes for CASSSGQGQPQHF.